Below, 13 T cell receptor beta chains from the same sample are listed, as sequenced in a study of neurological immune-mediated disorders. One entry per CDR3 protein results from TCRdb running MiXCR on the 5' RACE reads. The sample has tens of thousands of distinct CDR3 sequences, approximately 25% seen once. The time point here: technical triplicate 2. Material: PBMCs. These receptors originate from a man between 60 and 75 years old with HTLV-1-associated myelopathy (HAM/TSP).

This clonotype was seen repeatedly, ten times or more. The CDR3 loop reads CASSIGTISSPLHF. CDR3 nucleotides: TGTGCCAGCAGCATCGGGACAATTAGTTCACCCCTCCACTTT. This chain joins TRBV6-5 and TRBJ1-6, with D perhaps matching TRBD1 (6 bases). V lost 6 bases and J 9 bases, leaving 15 bases between the germline ends. The CDR3 length is 14 residues. The germline gives CDR1 MNHEY, CDR2 SVGAGI.

In its sample, this clonotype was seen many times. The V gene is TRBV20-1, the J gene TRBJ2-7; 10 nucleotides align to TRBD2. The V segment lost 1 base and the J segment 7 bases; nucleotides outside the gene matches: 19. Looked up from germline, CDR1 is DFQATT and CDR2 is SNEGSKA (reference sequence). This CDR3 has 18 amino acids. DNA for the CDR3: TGCAGTGCTAGAGTTGGGGGCACTAGCGGGGCTTCCTACGAAGAGCAGTACTTC. Translating it yields CSARVGGTSGASYEEQYF.

This clonotype was observed at least ten times. The V and J genes are TRBV20-1 and TRBJ1-1, with 9 nucleotides matching TRBD1. Trimming removed 6 bases from V and 5 bases from J; junction bases left unmatched: 16. The CDR3 spans 16 residues. Germline CDR1 DFQATT, CDR2 SNEGSKA (reference sequence). CDR3 in amino acids: CSANGVRGQGITEAFF. The CDR3 DNA reads TGCAGTGCGAATGGGGTCAGGGGACAGGGAATTACTGAAGCTTTCTTT.

The table lists this clonotype with many counts. The chain recombines TRBV10-3 with TRBJ1-2; maybe TRBD1 (5 bases). Germline loops: CDR1 ENHRY, CDR2 SYGVKD. This CDR3 has 15 amino acids. Trimming removed 3 bases from V and 0 bases from J, with 11 bases in between. CDR3 DNA sequence: TGTGCCATCAGTGAAGAGGAGGGGACTAACTATGGCTACACCTTC. This translates into CAISEEEGTNYGYTF.

This clonotype came up many times. The CDR3 region has the DNA TGTGCCAGCAGCGACTATGGGTTCGAGCAGTACTTC. This sequence encodes CASSDYGFEQYF. This chain links TRBV5-6 with TRBJ2-7, with D tentatively TRBD2 (5 bases). The V end was cut by 4 bases, the J end by 6 bases, with 11 bases between. From germline, CDR1 is SGHDT and CDR2 YYEEEE. CDR3 length: 12 amino acids.

This clonotype was observed many times. This rearrangement joins TRBV5-1 to TRBJ2-1; weak D call: TRBD2 (6 bases). V was clipped by 4 bases and J by 9 bases, with 11 bases between them. The length of the CDR3 is 12 residues. Germline V lookup: CDR1 SGHRS, CDR2 YFSETQ. CDR3 sequence (DNA): TGCGCCAGCAGCACGACTAGTCTTGAGCAGTTCTTC. It is translated as CASSTTSLEQFF.

Note on this clonotype: A junction end diverges from the germline sequence, so it may reflect a read error. The chain carries TRBV7-9 and TRBJ2-7, with 11 positions matching TRBD1. Germline V gene sequence: CDR1 SEHNR, CDR2 FQNEAQ (reference sequence). The length of the CDR3 is 14 residues. The CDR3 is CTSSLAGQGDEQYF. The DNA for the CDR3 is TGTACCAGCAGCTTAGCGGGACAGGGGGACGAGCAGTACTTC.

In its sample, this clonotype was seen many times. The gene calls are TRBV20-1 and TRBJ2-5; D is undetermined. Trimming stripped 4 bases from V and 5 bases from J, with 17 bases between. CDR1 is DFQATT, CDR2 SNEGSKA, per germline (reference sequence). This CDR3 has 14 amino acids. For the CDR3, the DNA is TGCAGTGCTAAGCCTAGAAACCTCGGGGAGACCCAGTACTTC. Amino acid sequence: CSAKPRNLGETQYF.

This clonotype was recorded at least ten times. The V gene is TRBV12-3 or TRBV12-4, the J gene TRBJ2-1, with D unresolved. V lost 7 bases, J lost 8 bases, and 18 bases lay in between. The CDR3 length is 14 residues. The CDR3 here is CASTGTSWSDEQFF. The CDR3 DNA reads TGTGCCAGCACTGGAACTTCTTGGAGCGATGAGCAGTTCTTC.

V usage is TRBV7-3 and J usage is TRBJ2-5, with 8 positions matching TRBD1. J was trimmed by 3 bases and V by 3 bases; bases with no gene match: 6. The CDR3 covers 15 residues. Germline assignment: CDR1 SGHTA and CDR2 FQGTGA. The CDR3 bases are TGTGCCAGCAGCTTCGGCGGACAGGGTAAAGAGACCCAGTACTTC. This encodes CASSFGGQGKETQYF.

This clonotype was picked up many times. The genes are TRBV29-1 and TRBJ1-3, with D perhaps matching TRBD1 (6 bases). CDR1 is SQVTM, CDR2 ANQGSEA, per germline. The CDR3 consists of 12 residues. V was clipped by 7 bases and J by 2 bases, with 9 bases between them. CDR3 bases: TGCAGCGCCACAGGGACTGGAAACACCATATATTTT. Translated: CSATGTGNTIYF.

This clonotype showed up just a few times. The CDR3 region is CASRLHRVSDTQYF. The DNA for the CDR3 is TGTGCCAGCAGACTCCACAGGGTTTCAGATACGCAGTATTTT. The J gene is TRBJ2-3, the V gene TRBV28; D might be TRBD1 (6 bases). The CDR3 is 14 residues long. V was trimmed by 6 bases and J by 4 bases, leaving 14 bases between them. CDR1 and CDR2 from the germline V gene are MDHEN and SYDVKM.

CDR3 bases: TGTGCCAGCAGCCAAGTTGGGGAACAGCAGTACTTC. Its protein product is CASSQVGEQQYF. The chain couples TRBV3-1 to TRBJ2-7, with unresolved D. Germline loops: CDR1 LGHDT, CDR2 YNNKEL (reference sequence). Trimming stripped 1 base from V and 8 bases from J, with 9 bases between. The CDR3 spans 12 residues.